What follows are 19 T cell receptor beta chains derived from one specimen sequenced in a study of early stage breast cancer tumors. The table came from immunoSEQ multiplex PCR; TCRdb's copy has only in-frame clones and leaves some out. The table has around 10,000 clones, about 66% seen once. Sequencing was performed on breast tumor tissue. These TCRs come from a person aged 50 to 59 with breast cancer.

The chain has TRBV28 and TRBJ1-2; D possibly corresponds to TRBD1 (6 bases). V shed 10 bases and J shed 5 bases, with 20 bases lying between them. CDR3 length equals 14 residues. From germline, CDR1 is MDHEN and CDR2 SYDVKM. This CDR3 is CAILRGPGAYGYTF. CDR3 sequence (DNA): TGTGCCATCTTGAGAGGCCCGGGGGCATATGGCTACACCTTC.

This clone has a handful of counts. The chain carries TRBV13 and TRBJ2-7; D unclear. Trimming stripped 3 bases from V and 0 bases from J, with 6 bases between. The CDR3 has 13 residues. Germline loops: CDR1 PRHDT, CDR2 FYEKMQ (reference sequence). The CDR3 loop is CASSLGISYEQYF. In nucleotides, the CDR3 is TGTGCCAGCAGCTTGGGAATCTCCTACGAGCAGTACTTC. Supplemented by reference TRBV13 and TRBJ2-7, the full variable domain reads AAGVIQSPRHLIKEKRETATLKCYPIPRHDTVYWYQQGPGQDPQFLISFYEKMQSDKGSIPDRFSAQQFSDYHSELNMSSLELGDSALYFCASSLGISYEQYFGPGTRLTVT.

The V and J genes are TRBV27 and TRBJ1-2; a possible D gene is TRBD1 (6 bases). Germline CDR1 is MNHEY and CDR2 is SMNVEV (reference sequence). The V end lost 1 base, the J end lost 8 bases, and 11 bases lay between the germline ends. The CDR3 consists of 13 residues. This CDR3 is CASSLWGHGGYTF. The CDR3 nucleotides read TGTGCCAGCAGTTTATGGGGGCACGGAGGCTACACCTTC.

The chain links TRBV18 to TRBJ1-5; 8 bases are shared with TRBD1. The CDR3 contains 16 residues. The germline gives CDR1 KGHSH, CDR2 LQKENI. Trimming cost V 3 bases and J 3 bases; bases outside gene matches: 7. In DNA form, the CDR3 reads TGTGCCAGCTCACCCCAACAGGGGGGAGTCAATCAGCCCCAGCATTTT. This encodes CASSPQQGGVNQPQHF.

The rearrangement joins TRBV4-1 to TRBJ2-3; perhaps TRBD1 as D (5 bases). V lost 3 bases and J lost 4, with 14 bases in between. This CDR3 comprises 15 residues. Germline V lookup: CDR1 MGHRA, CDR2 YSYEKL. CDR3 protein: CASSQMAGSPDTQYF. CDR3 DNA: TGCGCCAGCAGCCAGATGGCAGGGTCCCCAGATACGCAGTATTTT.

This sequence joins TRBV5-1 and TRBJ2-1, with D perhaps matching TRBD1 (5 bases). From germline, CDR1 is SGHRS and CDR2 YFSETQ. Trimming shortened V by 4 bases and J by 6 bases, and 17 bases separated the two germline ends. The CDR3 length is 15 residues. CDR3 loop: CASSPRSVGVNEQFF. The CDR3 nucleotides read TGCGCCAGCAGCCCCCGTTCGGTAGGGGTCAATGAGCAGTTCTTC.

The chain joins TRBV11-2 to TRBJ1-2, with D possibly being TRBD1 (5 bases). V lost 0 bases to trimming and J lost 4 bases, with 12 bases between them. The CDR3 is 15 amino acids. From germline, CDR1 is SGHAT and CDR2 FQNNGV. CDR3 protein: CASSLDIRGGYGYTF. The CDR3 coding sequence is TGTGCCAGCAGCTTAGATATTAGGGGAGGCTATGGCTACACCTTC.

The genes are TRBV15 and TRBJ2-3; D remains ambiguous. With 0 bases removed from V and 2 bases from J, the gap between germline ends came to 9 bases. CDR1 and CDR2 (germline): LNHNV, YYDKDF (reference sequence). This CDR3 is built from 15 residues. CDR3 sequence reads: CATSREGSTTDTQYF. The CDR3 DNA sequence: TGTGCCACCAGCAGAGAAGGAAGCACCACAGATACGCAGTATTTT.

The rearrangement uses TRBV11-2 and TRBJ2-3; 10 bases map to TRBD1. This CDR3 has 15 amino acids. Germline trimming cut 1 base from V and 3 bases from J; bases unmatched to any gene: 1. CDR1 is SGHAT, CDR2 FQNNGV, per germline. CDR3 coding DNA: TGTGCCAGCAGCTTAGGGGGACAGGGGACAGATACGCAGTATTTT. Its translation is CASSLGGQGTDTQYF.

V usage is TRBV27 and J usage is TRBJ1-1, with 9 bases matching TRBD1. CDR1 is MNHEY and CDR2 is SMNVEV in the germline V gene (reference sequence). Germline trimming cut 6 bases from V and 2 bases from J; bases unmatched to any gene: 10. CDR3 length equals 16 residues. CDR3 sequence reads: CASRSGDRVVNTEAFF. The CDR3 bases are TGTGCCAGCAGGTCGGGGGACAGGGTCGTTAACACTGAAGCTTTCTTT.

The chain couples TRBV7-2 to TRBJ2-5, with TRBD1 matching over 7 bases. The CDR3 totals 16 residues. Trimming at V came to 1 base and at J to 5 bases, leaving 10 bases not matched to a gene. Per germline, CDR1 SGHTA and CDR2 FQGNSA. The CDR3 DNA sequence: TGTGCCAGCAGCTTAGGGGGTAGGGGGCAGGGTGAGACCCAGTACTTC. Translation gives CASSLGGRGQGETQYF.

The chain joins TRBV7-3 to TRBJ2-2; a possible D gene is TRBD1 (6 bases). Germline V lookup: CDR1 SGHTA, CDR2 FQGTGA. The ends were cut back, 5 bases at V and 2 bases at J, with 15 bases in the middle. This CDR3 spans 16 amino acids. DNA of the CDR3: TGTGCCAGCAGCCCTCACGGGACATTTAACACCGGGGAGCTGTTTTTT. Translated: CASSPHGTFNTGELFF.

The chain uses TRBV9 and TRBJ1-5; 7 nucleotides align to TRBD1. This CDR3 contains 15 residues. Trimming removed 0 bases from V and 5 bases from J; junction bases left unmatched: 5. Germline lookup yields CDR1 SGDLS and CDR2 YYNGEE. The CDR3 loop reads CASSVAPTGDQPQHF. CDR3 in DNA: TGTGCCAGCAGCGTAGCCCCAACAGGGGATCAGCCCCAGCATTTT.

This chain links TRBV6-1 with TRBJ2-1, with 9 bases matching TRBD1. V lost 3 bases to trimming and J lost 8 bases; unmatched junction nucleotides: 8. The CDR3 is made up of 15 amino acids. The germline V gene has CDR1 MNHNS and CDR2 SASEGT. CDR3 in amino acids: CASSEDRGHGDEQFF. CDR3 DNA sequence: TGTGCCAGCAGTGAGGACAGGGGACACGGCGATGAGCAGTTCTTC.

This chain connects TRBV6-1 to TRBJ1-5; the D gene is possibly TRBD1 (5 bases). CDR3 length: 14 amino acids. CDR1 and CDR2 from the germline V gene are MNHNS and SASEGT. Trimming took off 4 bases at V and 4 bases at J, with 11 bases between the two ends. The CDR3 is CASSGGEGNQPQHF. The CDR3 region has the DNA TGTGCCAGCAGTGGAGGGGAGGGAAATCAGCCCCAGCATTTT.

V usage is TRBV10-3 and J usage is TRBJ1-1, with 8 bases aligning to TRBD1. V lost 0 bases to trimming and J lost 3 bases; unmatched junction nucleotides: 3. Germline V gives CDR1 ENHRY, CDR2 SYGVKD. The CDR3 sequence is 15 residues long. The CDR3: CAISESTGAHTEAFF. CDR3 nucleotides: TGTGCCATCAGTGAGTCGACAGGGGCGCACACTGAAGCTTTCTTT.

This clone was detected only a few times. This rearrangement joins TRBV18 to TRBJ1-1, with D tentatively TRBD1 (5 bases). CDR3 size: 19 residues. Deletions cut 0 bases from V and 3 bases from J, with 23 bases between. Germline V gene lookup returns CDR1 KGHSH and CDR2 LQKENI. The CDR3 region has the DNA TGTGCCAGCTCACCACCCCCCCCGGGACGGAGGGGCCAGGACACTGAAGCTTTCTTT. Its protein product is CASSPPPPGRRGQDTEAFF.

V gene TRBV2 combines with J gene TRBJ1-5; D ambiguous. V shed 4 bases and J shed 0 bases, with 16 bases lying between them. This CDR3 region has 17 residues. Germline V gives CDR1 SNHLY, CDR2 FYNNEI. In DNA form, the CDR3 reads TGTGCCAGCAGTGCGTATCACAGAGGGTCTAGCAATCAGCCCCAGCATTTT. Its protein product is CASSAYHRGSSNQPQHF.

This clone appeared a few times. The chain recombines TRBV7-9 with TRBJ1-4, with 7 bases that match TRBD1. Germline CDR1 is SEHNR and CDR2 is FQNEAQ (reference sequence). This CDR3 region has 15 residues. V gave up 5 bases and J gave up 5 bases; unmatched junction bases: 8. The CDR3 spells CASSPGTGQNEKLFF. The CDR3 bases are TGTGCCAGCAGCCCTGGCACGGGACAGAATGAAAAACTGTTTTTT.